This T cell receptor beta chain was identified during a study of memory CD4+ T cells and cytomegalovirus serostatus. Across the whole study: This sample comes from healthy Belgian adults, 9 CMV seropositive, 20 to 25 seronegative. Study-level findings and limits: Of 150 to 200 reported CMV TCRbeta sequences, 67 were found in memory CD4+ repertoires.

The V end lost 2 bases, the J end lost 4 bases, and 8 bases lay between the germline ends. The CDR3 is made up of 13 amino acids. Germline CDR1 and CDR2: KGHSH and LQKENI. Single viable CD3+CD4+CD8-CD45RO+ cells were sorted as the memory CD4+ T cells. CMV serostatus came from serum IgG against pp150, pp28, p38, p52. Total CD4+ T cells were enriched by CD4 positive selection. Worth noting for this clone: No antigen is known for it.

Produced via immunoSEQ multiplex PCR; TCRdb's table is partial and in-frame only. The sample lists about 64,000 clones, approximately 77% seen once, with roughly 1% in the top ten. The source is an adult in good health and CMV-seronegative. V gene TRBV18 combines with J gene TRBJ1-1; D unresolved. The sample consisted of memory CD4+ T cells from blood. CDR3: CASSPTSGTEAFF. The DNA of the CDR3 is TGTGCCAGCTCACCAACGAGTGGCACTGAAGCTTTCTTT. The entire variable domain, with the rest obtained from reference TRBV18 and TRBJ1-1, is as follows: NAGVMQNPRHLVRRRGQEARLRCSPMKGHSHVYWYRQLPEEGLKFMVYLQKENIIDESGMPKERFSAEFPKEGPSILRIQQVVRGDSAAYFCASSPTSGTEAFFGQGTRLTVV.